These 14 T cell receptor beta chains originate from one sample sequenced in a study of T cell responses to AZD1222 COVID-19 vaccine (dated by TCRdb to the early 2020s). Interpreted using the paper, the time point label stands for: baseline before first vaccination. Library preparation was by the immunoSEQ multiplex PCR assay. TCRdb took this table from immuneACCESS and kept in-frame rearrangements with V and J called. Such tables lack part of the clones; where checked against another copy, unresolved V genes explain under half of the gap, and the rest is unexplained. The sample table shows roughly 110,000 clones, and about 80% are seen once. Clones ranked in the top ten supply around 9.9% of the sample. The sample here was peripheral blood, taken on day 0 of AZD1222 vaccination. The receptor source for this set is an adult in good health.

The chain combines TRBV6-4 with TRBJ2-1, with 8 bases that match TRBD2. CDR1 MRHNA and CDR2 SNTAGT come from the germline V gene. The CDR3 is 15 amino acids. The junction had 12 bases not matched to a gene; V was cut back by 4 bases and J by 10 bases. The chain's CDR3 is CASSVSSGRTGEQFF. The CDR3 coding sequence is TGTGCCAGCAGTGTGTCAAGCGGGAGAACCGGGGAGCAGTTCTTC.

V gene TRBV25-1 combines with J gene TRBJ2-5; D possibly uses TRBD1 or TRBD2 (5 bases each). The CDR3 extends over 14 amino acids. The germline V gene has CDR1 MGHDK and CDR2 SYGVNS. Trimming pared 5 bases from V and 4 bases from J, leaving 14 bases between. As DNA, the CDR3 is TGTGCCAGCAGTAACCGGGGCAACGGAGAGACCCAGTACTTC. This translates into CASSNRGNGETQYF.

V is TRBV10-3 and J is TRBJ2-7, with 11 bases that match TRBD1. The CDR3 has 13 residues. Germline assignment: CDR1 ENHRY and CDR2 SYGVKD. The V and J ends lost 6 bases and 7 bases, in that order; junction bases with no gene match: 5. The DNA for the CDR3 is TGTGCCATCAGATCAGGACAGGGGGCGGAGCAGTACTTC. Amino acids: CAIRSGQGAEQYF.

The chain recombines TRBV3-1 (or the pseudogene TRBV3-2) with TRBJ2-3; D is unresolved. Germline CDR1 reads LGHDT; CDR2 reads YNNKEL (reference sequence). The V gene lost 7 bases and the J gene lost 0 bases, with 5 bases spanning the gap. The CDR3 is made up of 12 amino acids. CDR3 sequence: CASKGSTDTQYF. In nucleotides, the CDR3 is TGTGCCAGCAAGGGCAGCACAGATACGCAGTATTTT.

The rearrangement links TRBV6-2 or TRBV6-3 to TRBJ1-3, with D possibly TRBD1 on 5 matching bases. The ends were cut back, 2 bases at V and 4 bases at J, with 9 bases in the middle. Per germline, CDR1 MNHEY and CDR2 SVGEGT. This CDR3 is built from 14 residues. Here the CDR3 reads CASSYRGFGNTIYF. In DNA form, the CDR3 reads TGTGCCAGCAGTTACAGGGGATTCGGAAACACCATATATTTT.

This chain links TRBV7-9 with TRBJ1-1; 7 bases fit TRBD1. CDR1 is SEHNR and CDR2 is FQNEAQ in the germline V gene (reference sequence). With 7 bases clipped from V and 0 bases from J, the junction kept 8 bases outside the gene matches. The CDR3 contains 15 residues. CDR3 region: CASKTKDRLNTEAFF. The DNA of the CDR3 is TGTGCCAGCAAAACTAAGGACAGGCTGAACACTGAAGCTTTCTTT.

CDR3 loop: CASSLRGINEKLFF. CDR3 coding DNA: TGTGCCAGCAGTTTACGAGGGATTAATGAAAAACTGTTTTTT. V usage is TRBV28 and J usage is TRBJ1-4; D gene uncertain. The germline V gene has CDR1 MDHEN and CDR2 SYDVKM. With 2 bases removed from V and 4 bases from J, the gap between germline ends came to 8 bases. The CDR3 loop spans 14 amino acids.

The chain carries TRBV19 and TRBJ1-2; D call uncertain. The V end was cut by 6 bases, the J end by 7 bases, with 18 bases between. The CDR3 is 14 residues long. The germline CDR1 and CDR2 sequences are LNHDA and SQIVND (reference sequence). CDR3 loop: CASSSVPFPGGYTF. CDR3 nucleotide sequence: TGTGCCAGTAGCAGTGTCCCCTTCCCGGGTGGCTACACCTTC.

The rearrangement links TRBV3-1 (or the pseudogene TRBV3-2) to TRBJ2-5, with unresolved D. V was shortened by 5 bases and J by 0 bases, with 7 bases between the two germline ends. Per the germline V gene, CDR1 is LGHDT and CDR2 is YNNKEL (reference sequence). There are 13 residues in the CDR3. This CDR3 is CASSATHQETQYF. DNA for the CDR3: TGTGCCAGCAGCGCAACCCACCAAGAGACCCAGTACTTC.

Written as DNA, the CDR3 is TGCGCCAGCAGCTTACCTCATCAAAATGAGCAGTTCTTC. This encodes CASSLPHQNEQFF. The chain couples TRBV5-1 to TRBJ2-1; D remains ambiguous. Germline V lookup: CDR1 SGHRS, CDR2 YFSETQ. Between the trimmed V and J ends, which lost 2 bases and 7 bases, there was a span of 10 bases. The CDR3 length is 13 residues.

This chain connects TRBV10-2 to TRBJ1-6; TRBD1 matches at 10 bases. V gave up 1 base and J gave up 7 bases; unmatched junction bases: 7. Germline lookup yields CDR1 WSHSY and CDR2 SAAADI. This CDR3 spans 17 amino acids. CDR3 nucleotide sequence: TGCGCCAGCAGTGAGTACAGGACAGGGGGACTGAATTCACCCCTCCACTTT. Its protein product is CASSEYRTGGLNSPLHF.

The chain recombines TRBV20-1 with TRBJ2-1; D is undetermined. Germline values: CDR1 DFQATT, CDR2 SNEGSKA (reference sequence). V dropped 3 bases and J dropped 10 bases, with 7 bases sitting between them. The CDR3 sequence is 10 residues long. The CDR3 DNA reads TGCAGTGCTAGGTTTCGAGAGCAGTTCTTC. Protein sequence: CSARFREQFF.

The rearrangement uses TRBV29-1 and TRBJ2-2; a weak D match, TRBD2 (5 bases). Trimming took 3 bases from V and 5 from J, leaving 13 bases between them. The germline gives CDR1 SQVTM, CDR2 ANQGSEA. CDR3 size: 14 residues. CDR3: CSVEARGGTGELFF. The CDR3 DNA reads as TGCAGCGTTGAGGCCCGGGGTGGTACCGGGGAGCTGTTTTTT.

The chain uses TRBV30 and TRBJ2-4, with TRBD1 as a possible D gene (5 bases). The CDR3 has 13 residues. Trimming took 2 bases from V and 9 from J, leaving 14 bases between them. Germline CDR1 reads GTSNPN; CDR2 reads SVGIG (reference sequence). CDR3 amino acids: CAWSRKGLSIQYF. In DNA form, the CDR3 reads TGTGCCTGGAGTAGGAAGGGGCTCTCCATTCAGTACTTC.